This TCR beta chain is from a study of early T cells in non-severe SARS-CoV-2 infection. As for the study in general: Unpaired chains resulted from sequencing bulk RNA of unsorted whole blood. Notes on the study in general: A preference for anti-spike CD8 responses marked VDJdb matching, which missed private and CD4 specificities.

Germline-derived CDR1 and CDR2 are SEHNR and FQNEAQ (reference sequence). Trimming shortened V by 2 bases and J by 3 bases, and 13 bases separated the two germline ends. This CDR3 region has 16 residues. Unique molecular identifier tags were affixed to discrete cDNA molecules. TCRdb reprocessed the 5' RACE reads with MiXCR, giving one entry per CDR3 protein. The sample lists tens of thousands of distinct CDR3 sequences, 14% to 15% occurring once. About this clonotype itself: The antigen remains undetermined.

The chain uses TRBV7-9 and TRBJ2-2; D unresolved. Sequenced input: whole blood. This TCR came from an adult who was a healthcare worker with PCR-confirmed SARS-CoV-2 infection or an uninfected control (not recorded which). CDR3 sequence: CASSLNLDRDTGELFF. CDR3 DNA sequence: TGTGCCAGCAGCTTAAATTTAGACCGGGACACCGGGGAGCTGTTTTTT.